This passage covers 32 T cell receptor beta chains from one sample sequenced in a study of control samples from healthy donors and cancer patients. Sequencing was performed with immunoSEQ multiplex PCR; in TCRdb, only in-frame clones are kept and a portion is missing. Among about 120,000 clones listed, 85% to 95% were seen once. The specimen was PBMCs. The origin of the receptors is a man older than 75 with head and neck cancer.

CDR3 amino acids: CASSRNRDEQYF. For the CDR3, the DNA is TGTGCCAGCAGCAGGAACAGGGACGAGCAGTACTTC. J is TRBJ2-7 and V is TRBV5-5, with D possibly TRBD1 on 6 matching bases. Trimming took off 4 bases at V and 5 bases at J, with 10 bases between the two ends. CDR1 is SGHKS, CDR2 YYEKEE, per germline (reference sequence). CDR3 length equals 12 residues. Full variable domain (missing parts from reference TRBV5-5 and TRBJ2-7): DAGVTQSPTHLIKTRGQQVTLRCSPISGHKSVSWYQQVLGQGPQFIFQYYEKEERGRGNFPDRFSARQFPNYSSELNVNALLLGDSALYLCASSRNRDEQYFGPGTRLTVT.

The CDR3 spells CASSEAMNTEAFF. CDR3 sequence (DNA): TGTGCCAGCAGTGAAGCGATGAACACTGAAGCTTTCTTT. The V and J genes are TRBV2 and TRBJ1-1; D is uncertain. CDR1 SNHLY and CDR2 FYNNEI come from the germline V gene. This CDR3 is built from 13 residues. Trimming took off 0 bases at V and 0 bases at J, with 2 bases between the two ends.

This rearrangement joins TRBV19 to TRBJ1-2; 10 bases line up with TRBD1. This CDR3 is 15 amino acids long. With V trimmed by 6 bases and J by 0 bases, 4 bases remained unmatched. The V gene's germline CDR1 is LNHDA and CDR2 SQIVND (reference sequence). The CDR3 here is CASRLGTGANYGYTF. CDR3 nucleotides: TGTGCCAGTAGACTCGGGACAGGGGCTAACTATGGCTACACCTTC.

This sequence joins TRBV2 and TRBJ2-7; D remains ambiguous. This CDR3 is built from 13 residues. CDR1 is SNHLY and CDR2 is FYNNEI in the germline V gene. V was cut by 2 bases and J by 0 bases, with 5 bases left in between. CDR3 sequence: CASSEPFSYEQYF. CDR3 coding DNA: TGTGCCAGCAGTGAACCTTTCTCCTACGAGCAGTACTTC.

The V call is TRBV5-1, the J call TRBJ2-3; the match to TRBD2 covers 8 bases. Trimming removed 10 bases from V and 2 bases from J; junction bases left unmatched: 12. The CDR3 sequence is 15 residues long. Germline V lookup: CDR1 SGHRS, CDR2 YFSETQ. CDR3 in DNA: TGCGCCTCGCGACTGACGGGGGGGGCCACAGATACGCAGTATTTT. This gives the protein CASRLTGGATDTQYF.

This chain joins TRBV9 and TRBJ2-3, with D perhaps matching TRBD2 (5 bases). Trimming took 0 bases from V and 5 from J, leaving 7 bases between them. Looked up from germline, CDR1 is SGDLS and CDR2 is YYNGEE. The CDR3 runs 13 residues. The CDR3: CASSVGGKDTQYF. The CDR3, as DNA: TGTGCCAGCAGCGTAGGAGGGAAAGATACGCAGTATTTT.

The chain recombines TRBV5-1 with TRBJ2-2; 14 bases match TRBD2. Germline V lookup: CDR1 SGHRS, CDR2 YFSETQ. V lost 1 base to trimming and J lost 5 bases; unmatched junction nucleotides: 7. The CDR3 is made up of 18 amino acids. CDR3 nucleotide sequence: TGCGCCAGCAGCTTGCCGGGACTAGCGGGAGTGAAAACCGGGGAGCTGTTTTTT. Its protein product is CASSLPGLAGVKTGELFF.

The chain couples TRBV25-1 to TRBJ1-1, with D unclear. Germline CDR1 reads MGHDK; CDR2 reads SYGVNS. The CDR3 loop spans 15 amino acids. Trimming pared 0 bases from V and 3 bases from J, leaving 11 bases between. CDR3 coding DNA: TGTGCCAGCAGTGAATACTATTTCGGGGACACTGAAGCTTTCTTT. Translated, it gives CASSEYYFGDTEAFF.

V usage is TRBV4-1 and J usage is TRBJ2-3, with TRBD2 identical over 12 bases. V dropped 4 bases and J dropped 3; count of bases not matched to a gene: 8. The germline CDR1 and CDR2 sequences are MGHRA and YSYEKL. The CDR3 runs 17 residues. CDR3 sequence reads: CASSPLAGGPRTDTQYF. The CDR3 DNA sequence: TGCGCCAGCAGCCCTCTAGCGGGGGGGCCAAGGACAGATACGCAGTATTTT.

The CDR3 is CATSRDKSETQYF. The CDR3, as DNA: TGTGCCACCAGCAGAGATAAATCAGAGACCCAGTACTTC. This chain links TRBV15 with TRBJ2-5; D is unresolved. Trimming removed 0 bases at V and 4 bases at J, with 6 bases between. In germline, CDR1 is LNHNV, CDR2 YYDKDF (reference sequence). The CDR3 has 13 residues.

The chain joins TRBV19 to TRBJ1-5; D unclear. This CDR3 contains 18 residues. Germline loops: CDR1 LNHDA, CDR2 SQIVND (reference sequence). Trimming shortened V by 9 bases and J by 0 bases, and 24 bases separated the two germline ends. This chain's CDR3 is CASQTRTDFTYSNQPQHF. CDR3 coding DNA: TGTGCCAGCCAAACTCGGACGGACTTTACTTATAGCAATCAGCCCCAGCATTTT.

The chain couples TRBV7-9 to TRBJ2-5; the D gene is possibly TRBD2 (5 bases). Germline CDR1 and CDR2: SEHNR and FQNEAQ (reference sequence). Trimming cost V 4 bases and J 5 bases, with 23 bases left between them. This CDR3 comprises 17 residues. CDR3 coding DNA: TGTGCCAGCAGCTCCCCCCGTCGGCTAGGCGGGTGGGAGACCCAGTACTTC. Translation: CASSSPRRLGGWETQYF.

This chain uses TRBV3-1 (or the pseudogene TRBV3-2) with TRBJ1-1; possibly TRBD1 for D (6 bases). The CDR3 is 13 amino acids. Germline CDR1 is LGHDT and CDR2 is YNNKEL (reference sequence). V was clipped by 2 bases and J by 9 bases, with 13 bases between them. In nucleotides, the CDR3 is TGTGCCAGCAGCCAACGGCTTCGGGGGCAAGCTTTCTTT. This translates into CASSQRLRGQAFF.

This chain connects TRBV9 to TRBJ1-3, with D hard to call. V shed 0 bases and J shed 4 bases, with 11 bases lying between them. In germline, CDR1 is SGDLS, CDR2 YYNGEE. The CDR3 has 15 amino acids. The CDR3: CASSVASGVGNTIYF. DNA for the CDR3: TGTGCCAGCAGCGTAGCTTCGGGTGTGGGAAACACCATATATTTT.

CDR3: CSASEAARGNTEAFF. As DNA, the CDR3 is TGCAGTGCTAGTGAGGCTGCCCGGGGGAACACTGAAGCTTTCTTT. The chain combines TRBV20-1 with TRBJ1-1; no definite D call. From germline, CDR1 is DFQATT and CDR2 SNEGSKA (reference sequence). The CDR3 contains 15 residues. The germline V and J ends were trimmed by 3 bases and 1 base, with 15 bases remaining between them.

The gene calls are TRBV7-9 and TRBJ1-2, with 7 positions matching TRBD1. Germline V gene sequence: CDR1 SEHNR, CDR2 FQNEAQ (reference sequence). The J segment lost 2 bases and the V segment lost 2 bases, leaving 2 bases of the junction unmatched. CDR3 length: 14 residues. In DNA, the CDR3 is TGTGCCAGCAGCTTATGGGGACAGAACTATGGCTACACCTTC. Its translation is CASSLWGQNYGYTF.

This chain links TRBV6-1 with TRBJ1-2; 7 nucleotides agree with TRBD1. This CDR3 comprises 15 residues. Germline CDR1 MNHNS, CDR2 SASEGT. The J segment lost 3 bases and the V segment lost 1 base, leaving 5 bases of the junction unmatched. The CDR3 reads CASSEGGGPHYGYTF. The CDR3 coding sequence is TGTGCCAGCAGTGAAGGAGGGGGCCCCCACTATGGCTACACCTTC.

The V and J genes are TRBV10-3 and TRBJ1-3; D is uncertain. Germline V gives CDR1 ENHRY, CDR2 SYGVKD. V gave up 6 bases and J gave up 0 bases, with 9 bases separating them. The CDR3 totals 14 residues. CDR3 region: CAIRPASSGNTIYF. In DNA, the CDR3 is TGTGCCATCAGGCCAGCCAGCTCTGGAAACACCATATATTTT.

This chain uses TRBV19 with TRBJ2-5; a weak D match, TRBD2 (6 bases). Trimming stripped 3 bases from V and 1 base from J, with 9 bases between. In germline, CDR1 is LNHDA, CDR2 SQIVND (reference sequence). The CDR3 has 14 residues. CDR3 sequence: CASSITGGQETQYF. DNA of the CDR3: TGTGCCAGTAGTATCACCGGGGGCCAAGAGACCCAGTACTTC.

The chain couples TRBV27 to TRBJ1-1, with D uncertain. The CDR3 extends over 15 amino acids. Germline loops: CDR1 MNHEY, CDR2 SMNVEV (reference sequence). The V gene lost 5 bases and the J gene lost 5 bases, with 18 bases spanning the gap. The CDR3 is CASSLDYYGGTEAFF. CDR3 sequence (DNA): TGTGCCAGCAGTCTGGACTATTACGGCGGGACTGAAGCTTTCTTT.

The chain joins TRBV6-5 to TRBJ1-1; tentatively, D is TRBD1 (6 bases). Germline loops: CDR1 MNHEY, CDR2 SVGAGI. The CDR3 sequence is 15 residues long. The V end was cut by 7 bases, the J end by 1 base, with 16 bases between. For the CDR3, the DNA is TGTGCCAGCAATAACAGGGTTGGCGCGAACACTGAAGCTTTCTTT. It is translated as CASNNRVGANTEAFF.

This clone was counted once. V gene TRBV4-3 combines with J gene TRBJ2-2, with 8 bases identical to TRBD2. The CDR3 is 16 amino acids. The V and J ends lost 0 bases and 4 bases, in that order; junction bases with no gene match: 4. The germline V gene encodes CDR1 LGHNA and CDR2 YSLEER. CDR3 nucleotide sequence: TGCGCCAGCAGCCAAGAGCGGGAGGCGTTCACCGGGGAGCTGTTTTTT. This gives the protein CASSQEREAFTGELFF.

This clone has just one count. This chain connects TRBV4-3 to TRBJ2-1, with 12 positions matching TRBD2. CDR1 LGHNA and CDR2 YSLEER come from the germline V gene. Trimming took 0 bases from V and 6 from J; bases not matched to a gene: 12. The CDR3 has 19 residues. The chain's CDR3 is CASSQDRSLVLAGGNEQFF. The CDR3 DNA sequence: TGCGCCAGCAGCCAAGATCGGAGTTTAGTACTAGCGGGAGGCAATGAGCAGTTCTTC.

The chain employs TRBV7-2 and TRBJ1-2, with 10 bases aligning to TRBD1. Trimming cost V 0 bases and J 4 bases; bases outside gene matches: 11. The length of the CDR3 is 18 residues. Germline CDR1 and CDR2: SGHTA and FQGNSA. The CDR3 spells CASSLALGGRDRGYGYTF. CDR3 sequence (DNA): TGTGCCAGCAGCTTAGCATTGGGGGGACGGGACAGGGGCTATGGCTACACCTTC.

The chain links TRBV6-2 or TRBV6-3 to TRBJ1-4; TRBD1 matches 8 bases. Germline values: CDR1 MNHEY, CDR2 SVGEGT. This CDR3 contains 18 residues. Trimming at V came to 5 bases and at J to 8 bases, leaving 19 bases not matched to a gene. CDR3 region: CASSDRRTGRRFEEKLFF. CDR3 nucleotide sequence: TGTGCCAGCAGTGACCGAAGGACAGGGCGAAGGTTTGAGGAAAAACTGTTTTTT.

The chain employs TRBV7-2 and TRBJ1-5; 10 positions agree with TRBD1. CDR3 length equals 14 residues. V dropped 4 bases and J dropped 5; count of bases not matched to a gene: 2. Germline lookup yields CDR1 SGHTA and CDR2 FQGNSA. The CDR3 spells CASSSGQGDQPQHF. DNA for the CDR3: TGTGCCAGCAGCTCCGGACAGGGGGATCAGCCCCAGCATTTT.

This rearrangement joins TRBV4-3 to TRBJ2-7; 10 bases are shared with TRBD1. The CDR3 loop spans 16 amino acids. The V gene's germline CDR1 is LGHNA and CDR2 YSLEER. J lost 5 bases, V lost 0 bases, and 7 bases had no gene match. The CDR3 DNA reads TGCGCCAGCAGCCAAGATCGCGCGACAGGGGGCAACGAGCAGTACTTC. Protein: CASSQDRATGGNEQYF.

The chain combines TRBV7-8 with TRBJ1-3; 7 nucleotides align to TRBD1. Germline CDR1 is SGHVS and CDR2 is FQNEAQ. The ends lost 5 bases at V and 4 bases at J; junction bases unmatched: 5. The CDR3 has 14 residues. The CDR3 sequence: CASSLDRAGNTIYF. For the CDR3, the DNA is TGTGCCAGCAGCCTTGACAGGGCCGGAAACACCATATATTTT.

The chain carries TRBV4-3 and TRBJ1-1, with D maybe TRBD1 (6 bases). The CDR3 is 16 residues long. CDR1 is LGHNA, CDR2 YSLEER, per germline. V was trimmed by 0 bases and J by 8 bases, leaving 19 bases between them. The CDR3 coding sequence is TGCGCCAGCAGCCAAGATAGAGGAACAGGGCAATACGAAGCTTTCTTT. Protein sequence: CASSQDRGTGQYEAFF.

The chain has TRBV6-5 and TRBJ1-2; a possible D gene is TRBD1 (6 bases). Trimming left V 7 bases short and J 3 bases short, with 12 bases between. CDR3 size: 13 residues. CDR1 and CDR2 from the germline V gene are MNHEY and SVGAGI. The CDR3 coding sequence is TGTGCCAGCAACCCCGGGACATACTATGGCTACACCTTC. Encoded protein: CASNPGTYYGYTF.

The chain recombines TRBV10-3 with TRBJ2-7; 7 bases map to TRBD2. The germline CDR1 and CDR2 sequences are ENHRY and SYGVKD. V gave up 6 bases and J gave up 7 bases; unmatched junction bases: 3. There are 11 residues in the CDR3. CDR3 amino acids: CAISPAGEQYF. The CDR3 DNA is TGTGCCATCAGCCCAGCGGGGGAGCAGTACTTC.

J is TRBJ1-5 and V is TRBV5-4; D is uncertain. V lost 4 bases, J lost 0 bases, and 11 bases lay in between. Germline loops: CDR1 SGHNT, CDR2 YYREEE (reference sequence). This CDR3 is built from 15 residues. The CDR3 spells CASSRDNYSNQPQHF. CDR3 DNA: TGTGCCAGCAGCCGGGATAACTATAGCAATCAGCCCCAGCATTTT.